One sample yielded the 8 T cell receptor beta chains listed below, sequenced in a study of tissue T cells after allogeneic stem cell transplantation. Assay: immunoSEQ multiplex PCR; the TCRdb copy retains only in-frame clones and omits some. The data contain 4,000 to 6,000 clones, about 70% of them singletons. The sample here was duodenal tissue, taken at autopsy. The receptors were sampled from a female patient between 18 and 55 years old with steroid-refractory graft-versus-host disease after an allogeneic stem cell transplant. These T cells may partly come from the graft donor.

The rearrangement joins TRBV10-2 to TRBJ2-1; 8 nucleotides line up with TRBD2. With 8 bases clipped from V and 4 bases from J, the junction kept 10 bases outside the gene matches. Germline CDR1 reads WSHSY; CDR2 reads SAAADI. CDR3 length equals 15 residues. Written as DNA, the CDR3 is TGCGCCAGCGGGAGGTGGGCGGGGGGATACAATGAGCAGTTCTTC. Translating it yields CASGRWAGGYNEQFF.

The chain employs TRBV5-5 and TRBJ2-1; maybe TRBD1 (6 bases). CDR1 is SGHKS and CDR2 is YYEKEE in the germline V gene (reference sequence). The V end was cut by 5 bases, the J end by 0 bases, with 12 bases between. The CDR3 extends over 15 amino acids. The CDR3 region is CASSYGQSSYNEQFF. In DNA form, the CDR3 reads TGTGCCAGCAGTTATGGACAGAGCTCCTACAATGAGCAGTTCTTC.

The chain recombines TRBV6-5 with TRBJ1-3; TRBD1 is a possible D gene (5 bases). This CDR3 is 15 amino acids long. The V and J ends lost 5 bases and 5 bases respectively, with 16 bases between them. Germline V gene sequence: CDR1 MNHEY, CDR2 SVGAGI. Here the CDR3 DNA reads TGTGCCAGCAGTCTAAGAGGACACCGCAGAAACACCATATATTTT. It specifies CASSLRGHRRNTIYF.

The chain is built from TRBV6-1 and TRBJ1-1, with D possibly being TRBD1 (6 bases). The germline V and J ends were trimmed by 6 bases and 4 bases, with 9 bases remaining between them. CDR3 length equals 12 residues. Germline loops: CDR1 MNHNS, CDR2 SASEGT. The CDR3 DNA is TGTGCCAGCAGAGGGGGGGGCACTGAAGCTTTCTTT. This sequence encodes CASRGGGTEAFF.

This chain joins TRBV5-1 and TRBJ2-1; 11 bases match TRBD2. V shed 4 bases and J 7 bases; nucleotides not matched to a gene: 25. The CDR3 runs to 21 residues. From germline, CDR1 is SGHRS and CDR2 YFSETQ. The CDR3 reads CASSQLISGRAESALGNEQFF. CDR3 coding DNA: TGCGCCAGCAGCCAGCTCATTAGCGGGAGGGCCGAGTCTGCGTTAGGAAATGAGCAGTTCTTC.

The V and J genes are TRBV5-1 and TRBJ2-7; D is unclear. In germline, CDR1 is SGHRS, CDR2 YFSETQ. The CDR3 totals 14 residues. V was pared by 0 bases and J by 0 bases, with 7 bases between. The CDR3: CASSLVDTSYEQYF. CDR3 sequence (DNA): TGCGCCAGCAGCTTGGTCGACACCTCCTACGAGCAGTACTTC.

CDR3 protein: CASLRQRGAGDTQYF. As DNA, the CDR3 is TGTGCCAGCCTCAGGCAGCGGGGGGCCGGAGATACGCAGTATTTT. This chain joins TRBV7-9 and TRBJ2-3, with 9 bases identical to TRBD2. This CDR3 region has 15 residues. Germline loops: CDR1 SEHNR, CDR2 FQNEAQ (reference sequence). After removal of 8 bases from V and 5 bases from J, the junction contained 11 bases not matched to a gene.

The chain joins TRBV2 to TRBJ2-3; 11 bases match TRBD1. The CDR3 sequence is 15 residues long. The junction had 1 base not matched to a gene; V was cut back by 3 bases and J by 2 bases. Germline CDR1 reads SNHLY; CDR2 reads FYNNEI. In DNA, the CDR3 is TGTGCCAGCAGTGAGGACAGGGGGCTCACAGATACGCAGTATTTT. This encodes CASSEDRGLTDTQYF.